A single sample is the source of the 18 T cell receptor beta chains below, sequenced in a study of identical twins (dated by TCRdb to 2016 to 2017). The library was built by means of 5' RACE. Sequencing instrument: Illumina HiSeq 2000. TCRdb trimmed the raw reads at Q25, called clones with MiXCR and kept productive beta chains. Records with the same CDR3 protein are collapsed into one entry carrying the most frequent genes and DNA. Present in this sample are about 720,000 distinct CDR3 sequences, roughly 18% of which were seen just once. Less than 15% of the sample comes from the top ten. The same sample was also used in a study of T cells expressing NK-cell markers.

The specimen sequenced was PBMCs. Receptors were obtained from a woman aged 18-29 years in good health.

V and J are TRBV20-1 and TRBJ2-7, with 10 bases matching TRBD2. The CDR3 runs to 13 residues. V gave up 6 bases and J gave up 3 bases; unmatched junction bases: 5. CDR1 is DFQATT, CDR2 SNEGSKA, per germline (reference sequence). Here the CDR3 reads CSAIRTSGYEQYF. CDR3 nucleotides: TGCAGTGCCATCAGGACTAGCGGCTACGAGCAGTACTTC.

The chain combines TRBV20-1 with TRBJ2-3; TRBD2 might be the D (6 bases). CDR1 DFQATT and CDR2 SNEGSKA come from the germline V gene (reference sequence). This CDR3 region has 13 residues. Trimming left V 5 bases short and J 5 bases short, with 14 bases between. The CDR3 region has the DNA TGCAGTGCTCCGAACGTGGGGGGAGATACGCAGTATTTT. It encodes CSAPNVGGDTQYF.

This chain joins TRBV3-1 and TRBJ1-1, with D possibly being TRBD1 (5 bases). V lost 3 bases to trimming and J lost 4 bases, with 12 bases between them. There are 14 residues in the CDR3. Germline V lookup: CDR1 LGHDT, CDR2 YNNKEL (reference sequence). The CDR3 reads CASSHLERGTEAFF. The CDR3, as DNA: TGTGCCAGCAGCCACCTCGAGAGGGGCACTGAAGCTTTCTTT. The complete variable domain, with remaining parts taken from reference TRBV3-1 and TRBJ1-1, reads DTAVSQTPKYLVTQMGNDKSIKCEQNLGHDTMYWYKQDSKKFLKIMFSYNNKELIINETVPNRFSPKSPDKAHLNLHINSLELGDSAVYFCASSHLERGTEAFFGQGTRLTVV.

There are a few counts of this clonotype. V gene TRBV12-3 or TRBV12-4 combines with J gene TRBJ1-2, with D hard to call. The CDR3 length is 11 residues. V was pared by 0 bases and J by 12 bases, with 8 bases between. The CDR3 coding sequence is TGTGCCAGCAGTTTAGCGCACCACCACACCTTC. Translated: CASSLAHHHTF.

This clonotype occurred many times. The V call is TRBV7-2, the J call TRBJ2-1; TRBD2 matches 10 bases. Per germline, CDR1 SGHTA and CDR2 FQGNSA. The V and J ends lost 4 bases and 2 bases, in that order; junction bases with no gene match: 8. The CDR3 runs 17 residues. The CDR3 DNA sequence: TGTGCCAGCAGCTCTCACCCTACTAGCGGGACCTACAATGAGCAGTTCTTC. Its protein product is CASSSHPTSGTYNEQFF.

This rearrangement joins TRBV7-2 to TRBJ2-2, with TRBD2 matching over 9 bases. The ends lost 5 bases at V and 5 bases at J; junction bases unmatched: 9. This CDR3 is 16 amino acids long. The germline gives CDR1 SGHTA, CDR2 FQGNSA. CDR3 protein: CASSLVRAGGTGELFF. The CDR3 bases are TGTGCCAGCAGCCTGGTCCGAGCGGGGGGAACCGGGGAGCTGTTTTTT.

This clonotype appeared once. The chain is built from TRBV20-1 and TRBJ2-1; maybe TRBD1 (6 bases). The CDR3 has 11 residues. V was shortened by 5 bases and J by 5 bases, with 7 bases between the two germline ends. Germline V lookup: CDR1 DFQATT, CDR2 SNEGSKA (reference sequence). The CDR3 DNA reads as TGCAGTGCTGGGGACAACAATGAGCAGTTCTTC. The encoded protein is CSAGDNNEQFF.

The chain employs TRBV15 and TRBJ2-5; D call uncertain. Germline V lookup: CDR1 LNHNV, CDR2 YYDKDF (reference sequence). CDR3 length: 12 residues. Trimming shortened V by 0 bases and J by 14 bases, and 13 bases separated the two germline ends. CDR3 amino acids: CATSRDAAPSYF. As DNA, the CDR3 is TGTGCCACCAGCAGAGACGCAGCCCCATCCTACTTC.

J is TRBJ2-3 and V is TRBV20-1; D gene uncertain. From germline, CDR1 is DFQATT and CDR2 SNEGSKA (reference sequence). CDR3 length: 10 amino acids. Trimming cost V 3 bases and J 11 bases, with 9 bases left between them. The CDR3 protein is CSASVGMQYF. CDR3 sequence (DNA): TGCAGTGCTAGCGTCGGAATGCAGTATTTT.

This clonotype has more than one count but fewer than ten. The chain carries TRBV20-1 and TRBJ2-3; D remains unclear. The V gene lost 4 bases and the J gene lost 5 bases, with 16 bases spanning the gap. Germline V lookup: CDR1 DFQATT, CDR2 SNEGSKA (reference sequence). The CDR3 covers 14 residues. The CDR3 sequence is CSAIALLILDTQYF. The CDR3 DNA reads TGCAGTGCTATAGCCCTTCTAATATTAGATACGCAGTATTTT.

This clonotype was counted only a few times. The gene calls are TRBV12-3 or TRBV12-4 and TRBJ1-6, with D possibly matching TRBD1 (6 bases). With 5 bases removed from V and 10 bases from J, the gap between germline ends came to 24 bases. The CDR3 sequence is 17 residues long. As DNA, the CDR3 is TGTGCCAGCAGTGCGACTGGTTTCAGGGGATTTAAATCACCCCTCCACTTT. It is translated as CASSATGFRGFKSPLHF.

The chain joins TRBV7-3 to TRBJ2-1, with D possibly being TRBD1 (5 bases). Germline CDR1 is SGHTA and CDR2 is FQGTGA. V lost 3 bases and J 9 bases, leaving 18 bases between the germline ends. The CDR3 runs to 15 residues. In DNA, the CDR3 is TGTGCCAGCAGCTTGAGTAATAGTAGGGGCAGTGAGCAGTTCTTC. Translating gives CASSLSNSRGSEQFF. Variable domain in full (rest from reference TRBV7-3 and TRBJ2-1): GAGVSQTPSNKVTEKGKYVELRCDPISGHTALYWYRQSLGQGPEFLIYFQGTGAADDSGLPNDRFFAVRPEGSVSTLKIQRTERGDSAVYLCASSLSNSRGSEQFFGPGTRLTVL.

The sample holds a few counts of this clonotype. The chain uses TRBV20-1 and TRBJ2-3, with 12 bases matching TRBD2. V lost 1 base, J lost 4 bases, and 9 bases stayed unmatched. CDR1 DFQATT and CDR2 SNEGSKA come from the germline V gene (reference sequence). This CDR3 region has 17 residues. CDR3 DNA sequence: TGCAGTGCTAGAGCGCAGTCTAGCGGGAGGGCCGCAGATACGCAGTATTTT. Protein sequence: CSARAQSSGRAADTQYF.

V gene TRBV6-1 combines with J gene TRBJ2-3; 11 bases align to TRBD2. The CDR3 spans 14 residues. CDR1 is MNHNS and CDR2 is SASEGT in the germline V gene. V lost 8 bases, J lost 5 bases, and 6 bases stayed unmatched. Here the CDR3 reads CASGDSGRGDTQYF. In DNA, the CDR3 is TGTGCCAGCGGGGATAGCGGGAGGGGAGATACGCAGTATTTT.

The genes are TRBV12-3 or TRBV12-4 and TRBJ2-1; a weak D match, TRBD2 (6 bases). This CDR3 has 17 residues. The germline V and J ends were trimmed by 1 base and 7 bases, with 20 bases remaining between them. CDR3 protein: CASSLGAGRMGRNEQFF. CDR3 in DNA: TGTGCCAGCAGTTTAGGGGCCGGGAGAATGGGGCGTAATGAGCAGTTCTTC.

This rearrangement joins TRBV7-2 to TRBJ2-2, with no clear D. Germline CDR1 and CDR2: SGHTA and FQGNSA. The V end was cut by 0 bases, the J end by 6 bases, with 11 bases between. The CDR3 totals 15 residues. In DNA, the CDR3 is TGTGCCAGCAGCTTAGCGCTTGGCGTCGCCGGGGAGCTGTTTTTT. This sequence encodes CASSLALGVAGELFF.

As to this clonotype: This CDR3 fails to terminate in the conserved phenylalanine or tryptophan, so it likely reflects a read error. The chain has TRBV29-1 and TRBJ1-1, with TRBD1 identical over 7 bases. J lost 5 bases, V lost 6 bases, and 9 bases had no gene match. There are 13 residues in the CDR3. Germline V CDR1 and CDR2: SQVTM, ANQGSEA. The CDR3 loop reads CSVTGAPGTEAFL. CDR3 nucleotides: TGCAGCGTAACAGGGGCTCCGGGGACTGAAGCTTTCCTT.

This clonotype was observed a few times. The chain recombines TRBV2 with TRBJ2-7; 7 positions match TRBD1. V was pared by 6 bases and J by 3 bases, with 8 bases of the junction left unmatched. This CDR3 comprises 14 residues. From germline, CDR1 is SNHLY and CDR2 FYNNEI. In DNA, the CDR3 is TGTGCCAGCAGACCCGGGGACAGTCTCTACGAGCAGTACTTC. This sequence encodes CASRPGDSLYEQYF.